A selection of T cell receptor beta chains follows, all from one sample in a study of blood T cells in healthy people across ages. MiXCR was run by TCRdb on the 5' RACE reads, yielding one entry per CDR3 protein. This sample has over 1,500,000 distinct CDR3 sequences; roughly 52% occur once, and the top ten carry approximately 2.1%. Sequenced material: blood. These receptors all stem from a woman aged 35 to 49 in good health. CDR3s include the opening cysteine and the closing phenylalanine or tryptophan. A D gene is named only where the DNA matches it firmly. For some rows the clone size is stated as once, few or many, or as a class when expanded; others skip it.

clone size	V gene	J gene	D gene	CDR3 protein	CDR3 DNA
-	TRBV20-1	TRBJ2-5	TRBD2	CSAPGGGPETQYF	TGCAGTGCTCCGGGGGGGGGGCCAGAGACCCAGTACTTC
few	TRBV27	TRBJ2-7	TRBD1	CASSFRSAAGTGLYEQYF	TGTGCCAGCAGTTTTCGATCGGCCGCCGGGACAGGGTTATACGAGCAGTACTTC
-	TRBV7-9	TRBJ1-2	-	CASSLVEARGNYGYTF	TGTGCCAGCAGCTTAGTAGAGGCCAGGGGAAACTATGGCTACACCTTC
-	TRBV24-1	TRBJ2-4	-	CATVKDSSKNIQYF	TGTGCCACCGTTAAGGACAGCTCTAAAAACATTCAGTACTTC
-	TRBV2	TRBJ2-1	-	CASSDRDEYNEQFF	TGTGCCAGCAGTGACCGGGACGAATACAATGAGCAGTTCTTC
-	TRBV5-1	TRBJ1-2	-	CASSLENIEGYTF	TGCGCCAGCAGCTTGGAAAATATTGAGGGCTACACCTTC
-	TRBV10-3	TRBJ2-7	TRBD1	CAISDRGHSYEQYF	TGTGCCATCAGTGACAGGGGGCACTCATACGAGCAGTACTTC
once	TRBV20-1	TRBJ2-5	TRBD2	CSARDDQLSGVRREQYF	TGCAGTGCTAGAGATGACCAACTAAGCGGGGTCCGTCGTGAGCAGTACTTC
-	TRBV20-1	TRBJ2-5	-	CSCKDRPSEETQYF	TGCAGTTGTAAGGACAGACCCTCGGAGGAGACCCAGTACTTC
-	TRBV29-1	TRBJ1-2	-	CSAGDLKGKGSYGHTF	TGCAGCGCCGGAGACTTAAAGGGGAAAGGAAGCTATGGCCACACCTTC
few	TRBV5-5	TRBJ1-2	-	CASSFDMLYGYTF	TGTGCCAGCAGCTTTGACATGCTTTATGGCTACACCTTC
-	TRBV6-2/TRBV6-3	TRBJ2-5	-	CASSYSPGFSGGETQYF	TGTGCCAGCAGTTACTCTCCCGGGTTCTCTGGAGGAGAGACCCAGTACTTC
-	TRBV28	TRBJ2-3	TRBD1	CASSLRPDRGHVTDTQYF	TGTGCCAGCAGTTTAAGGCCCGACAGGGGGCACGTCACAGATACGCAGTATTTT
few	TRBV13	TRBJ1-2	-	CASSPGRLDYGYTF	TGTGCCAGCAGTCCCGGGCGTTTAGACTATGGCTACACCTTC
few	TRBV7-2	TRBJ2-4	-	CASSQFENIQYF	TGTGCCAGCAGCCAATTTGAGAACATTCAGTACTTC
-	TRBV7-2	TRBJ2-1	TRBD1	CASSRGQGIPYNEQFF	TGTGCCAGCAGCCGAGGACAGGGGATCCCCTACAATGAGCAGTTCTTC
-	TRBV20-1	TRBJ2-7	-	CSATDRDTYEQYF	TGCAGTGCTACCGACCGGGACACCTACGAGCAGTACTTC